This TCR beta chain was observed in a study of graft-versus-host responses after intestinal transplantation. Overall study context: Every recipient underwent anti-thymocyte globulin induction, then tacrolimus and steroids for three to four years.

To note about this clone: What it binds is unknown.

The CDR3 runs 15 residues. The germline V gene encodes CDR1 MNHNS and CDR2 SASEGT. Between the trimmed V and J ends, which lost 3 bases and 8 bases, there was a span of 17 bases. General study findings and limits: The highest levels of circulating GvH clones went along with early declines in HvG clones after transplant.

Repertoires were generated with immunoSEQ multiplex PCR, while TCRdb's copy carries only in-frame clones and drops some. The sample records about 70,000 clones, around 90% being singletons. The chain recombines TRBV6-1 with TRBJ1-3; D gene unclear. Sequenced here: unstimulated CD8+ T cells sorted from spleen or lymph node cells, sampled before intestinal transplant. This receptor was identified in a human donor who received an intestinal transplant. The CDR3 nucleotides read TGTGCCAGCAGTGAGCCCGTAACGCTCTATGACACCATATATTTT. Protein sequence: CASSEPVTLYDTIYF.